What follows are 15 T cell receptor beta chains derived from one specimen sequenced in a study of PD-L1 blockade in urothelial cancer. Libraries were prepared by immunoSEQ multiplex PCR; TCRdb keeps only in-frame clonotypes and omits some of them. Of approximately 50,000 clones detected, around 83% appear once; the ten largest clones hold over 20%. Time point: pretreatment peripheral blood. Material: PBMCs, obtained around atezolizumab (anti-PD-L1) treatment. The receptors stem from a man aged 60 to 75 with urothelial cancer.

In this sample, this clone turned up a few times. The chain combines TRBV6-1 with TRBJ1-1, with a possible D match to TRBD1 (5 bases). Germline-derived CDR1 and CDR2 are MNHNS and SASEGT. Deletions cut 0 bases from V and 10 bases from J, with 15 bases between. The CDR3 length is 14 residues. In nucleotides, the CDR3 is TGTGCCAGCAGTGAAGCTCCCCAGGGTTGGAGAGCTTTCTTT. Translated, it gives CASSEAPQGWRAFF.

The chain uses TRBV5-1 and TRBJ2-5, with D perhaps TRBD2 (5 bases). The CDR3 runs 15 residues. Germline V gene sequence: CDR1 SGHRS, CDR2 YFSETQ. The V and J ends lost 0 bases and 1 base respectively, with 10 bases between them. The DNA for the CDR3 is TGCGCCAGCAGCTTGGCACTAGGAGGCCAAGAGACCCAGTACTTC. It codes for CASSLALGGQETQYF.

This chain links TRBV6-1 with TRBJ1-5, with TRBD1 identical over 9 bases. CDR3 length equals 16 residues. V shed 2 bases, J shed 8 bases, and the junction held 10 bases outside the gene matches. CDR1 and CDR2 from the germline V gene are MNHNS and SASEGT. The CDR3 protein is CASSESGGTGWEPQHF. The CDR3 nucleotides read TGTGCCAGCAGTGAAAGTGGTGGGACAGGGTGGGAGCCCCAGCATTTT.

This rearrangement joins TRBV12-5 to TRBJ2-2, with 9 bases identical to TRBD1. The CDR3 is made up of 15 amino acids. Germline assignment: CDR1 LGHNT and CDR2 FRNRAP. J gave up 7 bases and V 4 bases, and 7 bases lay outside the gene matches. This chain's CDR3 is CASGSSGTGIGELFF. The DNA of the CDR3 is TGTGCTAGTGGTTCATCCGGGACAGGGATCGGGGAGCTGTTTTTT. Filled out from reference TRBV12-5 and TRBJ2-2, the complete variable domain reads DARVTQTPRHKVTEMGQEVTMRCQPILGHNTVFWYRQTMMQGLELLAYFRNRAPLDDSGMPKDRFSAEMPDATLATLKIQPSEPRDSAVYFCASGSSGTGIGELFFGEGSRLTVL.

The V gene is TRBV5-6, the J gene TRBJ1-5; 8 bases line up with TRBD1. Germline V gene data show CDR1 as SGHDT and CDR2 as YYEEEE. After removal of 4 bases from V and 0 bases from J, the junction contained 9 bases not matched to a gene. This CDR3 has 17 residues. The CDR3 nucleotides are TGTGCCAGCAGCCCGAGACAGGGGCGAAATAGCAATCAGCCCCAGCATTTT. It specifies CASSPRQGRNSNQPQHF.

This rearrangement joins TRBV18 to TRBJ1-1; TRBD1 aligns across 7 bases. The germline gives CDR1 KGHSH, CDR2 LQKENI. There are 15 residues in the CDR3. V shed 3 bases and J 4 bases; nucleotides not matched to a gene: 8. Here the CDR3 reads CASSPSGGLGTEAFF. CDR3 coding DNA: TGTGCCAGCTCACCCTCAGGGGGTTTAGGCACTGAAGCTTTCTTT.

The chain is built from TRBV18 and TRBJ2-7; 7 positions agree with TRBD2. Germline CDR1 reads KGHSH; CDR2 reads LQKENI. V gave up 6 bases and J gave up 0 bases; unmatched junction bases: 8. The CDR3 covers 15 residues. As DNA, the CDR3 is TGTGCCAGCTCCCACGAGCGGGGATACTCCTACGAGCAGTACTTC. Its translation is CASSHERGYSYEQYF.

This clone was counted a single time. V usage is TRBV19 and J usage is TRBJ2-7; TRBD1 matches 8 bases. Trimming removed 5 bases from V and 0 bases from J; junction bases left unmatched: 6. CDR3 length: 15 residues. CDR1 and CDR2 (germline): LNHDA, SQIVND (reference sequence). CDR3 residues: CASSETGDYSYEQYF. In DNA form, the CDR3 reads TGTGCCAGTAGTGAGACAGGGGATTACTCCTACGAGCAGTACTTC.

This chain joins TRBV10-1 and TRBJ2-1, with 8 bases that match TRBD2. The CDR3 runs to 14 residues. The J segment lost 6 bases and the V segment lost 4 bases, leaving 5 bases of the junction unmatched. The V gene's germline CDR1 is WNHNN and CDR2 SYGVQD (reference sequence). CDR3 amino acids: CASSAGGPSNEQFF. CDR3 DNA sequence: TGCGCCAGCAGTGCGGGAGGGCCCTCCAATGAGCAGTTCTTC.

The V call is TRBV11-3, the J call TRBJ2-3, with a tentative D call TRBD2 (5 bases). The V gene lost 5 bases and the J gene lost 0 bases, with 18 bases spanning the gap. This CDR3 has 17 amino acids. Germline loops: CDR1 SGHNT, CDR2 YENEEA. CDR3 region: CASSPRSGFSSTDTQYF. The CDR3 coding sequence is TGTGCCAGCAGCCCTCGAAGCGGTTTCTCTAGCACAGATACGCAGTATTTT. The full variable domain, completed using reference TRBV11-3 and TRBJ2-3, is EAGVVQSPRYKIIEKKQPVAFWCNPISGHNTLYWYLQNLGQGPELLIRYENEEAVDDSQLPKDRFSAERLKGVDSTLKIQPAELGDSAVYLCASSPRSGFSSTDTQYFGPGTRLTVL.

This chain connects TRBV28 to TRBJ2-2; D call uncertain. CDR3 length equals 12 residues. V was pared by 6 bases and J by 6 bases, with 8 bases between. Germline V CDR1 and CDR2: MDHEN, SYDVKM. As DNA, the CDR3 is TGTGCCAGCAGCCTCTCCGCCGGGGAGCTGTTTTTT. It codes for CASSLSAGELFF.

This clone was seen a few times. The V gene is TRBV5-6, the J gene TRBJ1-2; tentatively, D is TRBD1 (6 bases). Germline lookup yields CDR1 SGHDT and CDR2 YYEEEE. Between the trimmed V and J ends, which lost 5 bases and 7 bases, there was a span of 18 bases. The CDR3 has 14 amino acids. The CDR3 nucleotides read TGTGCCAGCAGTTACAAAACAGGGATGGCTGGCTACACCTTC. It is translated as CASSYKTGMAGYTF. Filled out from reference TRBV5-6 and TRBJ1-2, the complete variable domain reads DAGVTQSPTHLIKTRGQQVTLRCSPKSGHDTVSWYQQALGQGPQFIFQYYEEEERQRGNFPDRFSGHQFPNYSSELNVNALLLGDSALYLCASSYKTGMAGYTFGSGTRLTVV.

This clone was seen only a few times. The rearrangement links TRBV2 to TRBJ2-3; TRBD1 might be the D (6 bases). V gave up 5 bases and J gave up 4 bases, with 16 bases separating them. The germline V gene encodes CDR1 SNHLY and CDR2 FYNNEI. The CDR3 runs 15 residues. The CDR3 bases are TGTGCCAGCAGTATAGAACAGGGATACGCAGATACGCAGTATTTT. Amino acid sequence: CASSIEQGYADTQYF.

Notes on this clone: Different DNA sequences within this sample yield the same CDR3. The CDR3, as DNA: TGCGCCAGCAGCTTTGGAACAGCCTACGAGCAGTACTTC. Protein sequence: CASSFGTAYEQYF. The rearrangement links TRBV5-1 to TRBJ2-7; D remains unclear. The CDR3 is 13 amino acids. Trimming took off 2 bases at V and 2 bases at J, with 8 bases between the two ends. Germline V CDR1 and CDR2: SGHRS, YFSETQ.

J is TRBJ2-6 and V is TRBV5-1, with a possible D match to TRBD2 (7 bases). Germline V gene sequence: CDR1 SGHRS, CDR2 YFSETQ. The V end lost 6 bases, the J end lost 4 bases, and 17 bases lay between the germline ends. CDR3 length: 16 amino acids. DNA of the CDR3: TGCGCCAGCACACGAGAGGGGGGGCACGGGGCCAACGTCCTGACTTTC. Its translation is CASTREGGHGANVLTF. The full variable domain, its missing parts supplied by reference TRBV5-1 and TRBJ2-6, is KAGVTQTPRYLIKTRGQQVTLSCSPISGHRSVSWYQQTPGQGLQFLFEYFSETQRNKGNFPGRFSGRQFSNSRSEMNVSTLELGDSALYLCASTREGGHGANVLTFGAGSRLTVL.